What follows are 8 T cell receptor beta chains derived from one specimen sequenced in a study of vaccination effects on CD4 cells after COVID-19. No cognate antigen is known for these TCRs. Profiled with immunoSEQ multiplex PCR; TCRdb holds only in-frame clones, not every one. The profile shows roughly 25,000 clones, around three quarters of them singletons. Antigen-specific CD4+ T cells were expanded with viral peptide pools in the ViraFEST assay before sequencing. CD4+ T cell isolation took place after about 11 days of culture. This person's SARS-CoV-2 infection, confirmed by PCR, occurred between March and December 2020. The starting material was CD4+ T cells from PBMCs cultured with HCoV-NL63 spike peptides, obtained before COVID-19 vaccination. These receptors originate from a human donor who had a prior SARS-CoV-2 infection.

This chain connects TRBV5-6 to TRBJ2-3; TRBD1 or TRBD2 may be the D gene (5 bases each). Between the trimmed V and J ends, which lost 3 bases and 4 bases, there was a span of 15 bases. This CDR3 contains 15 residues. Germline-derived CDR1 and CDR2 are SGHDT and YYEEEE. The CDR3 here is CASSWGIVTSDTQYF. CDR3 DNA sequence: TGTGCCAGCAGCTGGGGGATAGTCACTTCAGATACGCAGTATTTT.

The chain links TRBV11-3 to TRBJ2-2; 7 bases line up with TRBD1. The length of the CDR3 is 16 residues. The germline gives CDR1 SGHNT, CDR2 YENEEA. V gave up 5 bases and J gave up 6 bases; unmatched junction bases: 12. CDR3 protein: CASSRPWDSRSGELFF. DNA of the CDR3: TGTGCCAGCAGCCGACCCTGGGACAGCAGGTCCGGGGAGCTGTTTTTT. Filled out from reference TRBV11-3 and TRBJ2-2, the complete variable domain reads EAGVVQSPRYKIIEKKQPVAFWCNPISGHNTLYWYLQNLGQGPELLIRYENEEAVDDSQLPKDRFSAERLKGVDSTLKIQPAELGDSAVYLCASSRPWDSRSGELFFGEGSRLTVL.

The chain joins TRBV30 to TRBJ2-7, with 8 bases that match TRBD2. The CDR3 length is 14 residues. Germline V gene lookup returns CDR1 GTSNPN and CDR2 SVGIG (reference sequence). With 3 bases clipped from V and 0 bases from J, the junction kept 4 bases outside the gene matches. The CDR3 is CAWSLGGVSYEQYF. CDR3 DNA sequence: TGTGCCTGGAGCCTCGGGGGGGTCTCCTACGAGCAGTACTTC.

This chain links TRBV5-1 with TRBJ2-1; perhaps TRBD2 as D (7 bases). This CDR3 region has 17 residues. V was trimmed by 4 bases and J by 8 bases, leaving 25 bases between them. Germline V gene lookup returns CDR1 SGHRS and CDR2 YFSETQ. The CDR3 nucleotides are TGCGCCAGCAGCCCGAATTTTGGGGGGGCGGGGGTGTATGAGCAGTTCTTC. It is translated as CASSPNFGGAGVYEQFF.

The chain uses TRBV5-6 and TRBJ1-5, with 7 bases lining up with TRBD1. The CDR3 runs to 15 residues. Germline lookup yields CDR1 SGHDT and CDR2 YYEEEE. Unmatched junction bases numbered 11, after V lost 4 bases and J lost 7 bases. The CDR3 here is CASSIRSTGRQPQHF. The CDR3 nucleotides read TGTGCCAGCAGCATACGATCGACAGGGAGGCAGCCCCAGCATTTT.

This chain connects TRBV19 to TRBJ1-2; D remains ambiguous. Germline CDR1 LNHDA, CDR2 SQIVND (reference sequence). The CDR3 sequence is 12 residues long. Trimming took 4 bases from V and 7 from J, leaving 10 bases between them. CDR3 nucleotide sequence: TGTGCCAGTAGTACTCGGAGGAGTGGCTACACCTTC. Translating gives CASSTRRSGYTF.

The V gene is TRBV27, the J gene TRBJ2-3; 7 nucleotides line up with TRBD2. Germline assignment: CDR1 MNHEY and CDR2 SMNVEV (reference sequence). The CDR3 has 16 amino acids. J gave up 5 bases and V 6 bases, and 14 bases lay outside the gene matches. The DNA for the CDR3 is TGTGCCAGCAGCGGATGGGGCAGGGAGGGAGGAGATACGCAGTATTTT. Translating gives CASSGWGREGGDTQYF.

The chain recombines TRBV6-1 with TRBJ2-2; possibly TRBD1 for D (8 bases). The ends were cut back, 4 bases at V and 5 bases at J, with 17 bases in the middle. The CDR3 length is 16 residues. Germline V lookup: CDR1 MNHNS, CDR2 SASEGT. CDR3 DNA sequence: TGTGCCAGCAGTGGGACAGGGAGGGTAGGGACCGGGGAGCTGTTTTTT. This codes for CASSGTGRVGTGELFF.